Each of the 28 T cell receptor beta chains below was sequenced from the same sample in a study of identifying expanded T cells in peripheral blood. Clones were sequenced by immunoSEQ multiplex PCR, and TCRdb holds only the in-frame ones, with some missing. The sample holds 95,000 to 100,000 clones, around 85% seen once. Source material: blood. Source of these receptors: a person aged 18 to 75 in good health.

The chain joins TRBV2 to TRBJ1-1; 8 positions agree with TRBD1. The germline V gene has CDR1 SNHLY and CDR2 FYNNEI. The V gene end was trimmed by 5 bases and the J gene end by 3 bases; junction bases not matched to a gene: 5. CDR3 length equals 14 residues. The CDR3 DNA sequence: TGTGCCAGCAGTCCCGGACAGGGCTACACTGAAGCTTTCTTT. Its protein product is CASSPGQGYTEAFF.

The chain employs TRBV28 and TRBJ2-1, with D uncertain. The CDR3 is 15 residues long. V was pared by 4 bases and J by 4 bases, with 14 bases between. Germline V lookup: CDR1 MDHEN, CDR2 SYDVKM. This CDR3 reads CASSWRVDGYNEQFF. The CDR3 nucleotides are TGTGCCAGCAGTTGGAGAGTCGATGGGTACAATGAGCAGTTCTTC.

The CDR3 sequence is CASSFPLAGANTGELFF. The DNA for the CDR3 is TGTGCCAGCAGCTTCCCGTTAGCGGGGGCGAACACCGGGGAGCTGTTTTTT. This chain connects TRBV7-6 to TRBJ2-2; 9 nucleotides agree with TRBD2. The CDR3 has 17 amino acids. Per germline, CDR1 SGHVS and CDR2 FNYEAQ. With 3 bases clipped from V and 0 bases from J, the junction kept 5 bases outside the gene matches.

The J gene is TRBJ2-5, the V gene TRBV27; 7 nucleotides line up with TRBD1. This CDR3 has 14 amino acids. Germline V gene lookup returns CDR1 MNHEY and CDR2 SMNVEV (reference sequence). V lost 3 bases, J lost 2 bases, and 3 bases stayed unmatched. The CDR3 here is CASSLRGQQETQYF. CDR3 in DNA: TGTGCCAGCAGTTTGAGGGGACAGCAAGAGACCCAGTACTTC.

The CDR3 loop is CASSHLSGAEQYF. The CDR3 nucleotides read TGCGCCAGCAGCCACCTGTCGGGGGCGGAGCAGTACTTC. The gene calls are TRBV4-3 and TRBJ2-7; perhaps D is TRBD1 or TRBD2 (6 bases each). Germline-derived CDR1 and CDR2 are LGHNA and YSLEER. Trimming left V 3 bases short and J 7 bases short, with 13 bases between. The CDR3 runs 13 residues.

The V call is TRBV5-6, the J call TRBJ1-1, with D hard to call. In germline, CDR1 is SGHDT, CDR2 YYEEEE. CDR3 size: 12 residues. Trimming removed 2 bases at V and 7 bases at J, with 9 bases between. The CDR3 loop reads CASSFREDEAFF. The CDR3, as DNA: TGTGCCAGCAGCTTTCGGGAGGATGAAGCTTTCTTT.

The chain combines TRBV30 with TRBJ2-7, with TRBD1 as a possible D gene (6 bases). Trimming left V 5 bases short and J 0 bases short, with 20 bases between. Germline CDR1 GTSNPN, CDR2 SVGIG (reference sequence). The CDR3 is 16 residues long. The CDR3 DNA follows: TGTGCCTGGGGATTTAACAGGGATACTGCCTCCTACGAGCAGTACTTC. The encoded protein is CAWGFNRDTASYEQYF.

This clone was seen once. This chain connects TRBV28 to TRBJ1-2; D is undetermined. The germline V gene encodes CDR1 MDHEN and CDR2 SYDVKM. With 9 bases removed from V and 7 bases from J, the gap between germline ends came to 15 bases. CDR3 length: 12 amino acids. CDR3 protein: CASFFLRVGYTF. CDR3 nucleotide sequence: TGTGCCAGTTTTTTCCTTCGGGTTGGCTACACCTTC.

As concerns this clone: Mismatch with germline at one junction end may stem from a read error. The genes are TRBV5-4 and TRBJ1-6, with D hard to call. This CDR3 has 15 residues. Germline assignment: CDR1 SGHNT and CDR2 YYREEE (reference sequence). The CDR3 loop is CASSQYGPYNSPLHF. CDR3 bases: TGCGCCAGCAGCCAATACGGTCCCTATAATTCACCCCTCCACTTT.

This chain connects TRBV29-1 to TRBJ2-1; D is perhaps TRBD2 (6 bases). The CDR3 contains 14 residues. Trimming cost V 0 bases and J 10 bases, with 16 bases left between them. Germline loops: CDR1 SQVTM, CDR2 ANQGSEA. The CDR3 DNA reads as TGCAGCGTTGAAGAATACGGTGCGGGGAGCGAGCAGTTCTTC. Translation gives CSVEEYGAGSEQFF.

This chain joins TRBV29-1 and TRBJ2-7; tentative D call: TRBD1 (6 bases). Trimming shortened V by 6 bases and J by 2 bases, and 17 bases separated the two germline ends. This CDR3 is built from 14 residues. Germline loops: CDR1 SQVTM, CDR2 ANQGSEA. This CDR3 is CSVPKTGTPYEQYF. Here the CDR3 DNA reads TGCAGCGTCCCTAAAACCGGGACACCCTACGAGCAGTACTTC.

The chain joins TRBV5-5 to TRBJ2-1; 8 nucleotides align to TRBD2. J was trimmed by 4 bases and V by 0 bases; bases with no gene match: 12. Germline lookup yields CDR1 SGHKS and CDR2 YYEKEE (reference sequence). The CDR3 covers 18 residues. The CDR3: CASSLAGFSGDLYNEQFF. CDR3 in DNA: TGTGCCAGCAGCTTGGCCGGGTTTAGCGGGGACCTTTACAATGAGCAGTTCTTC.

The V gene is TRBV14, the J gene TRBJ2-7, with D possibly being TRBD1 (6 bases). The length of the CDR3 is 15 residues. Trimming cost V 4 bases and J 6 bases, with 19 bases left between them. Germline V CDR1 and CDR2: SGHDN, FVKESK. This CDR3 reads CASSLFPQGLGEQYF. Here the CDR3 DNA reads TGTGCCAGCAGCCTTTTCCCACAGGGATTGGGCGAGCAGTACTTC.

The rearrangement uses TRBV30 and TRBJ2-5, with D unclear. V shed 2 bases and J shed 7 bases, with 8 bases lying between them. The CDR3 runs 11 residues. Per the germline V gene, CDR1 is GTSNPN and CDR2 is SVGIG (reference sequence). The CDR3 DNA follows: TGTGCCTGGAGTTATGCAGGGACCCAGTACTTC. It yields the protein CAWSYAGTQYF.

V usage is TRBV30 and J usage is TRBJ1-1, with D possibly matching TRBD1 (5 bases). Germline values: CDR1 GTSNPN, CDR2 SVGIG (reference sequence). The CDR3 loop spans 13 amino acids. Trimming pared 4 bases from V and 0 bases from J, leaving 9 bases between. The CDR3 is CAWTRGMNTEAFF. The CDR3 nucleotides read TGTGCCTGGACTCGGGGGATGAACACTGAAGCTTTCTTT.

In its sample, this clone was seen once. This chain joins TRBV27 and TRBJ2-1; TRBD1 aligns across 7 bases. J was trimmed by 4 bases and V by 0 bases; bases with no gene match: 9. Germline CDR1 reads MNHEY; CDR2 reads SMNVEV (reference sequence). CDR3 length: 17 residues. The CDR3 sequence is CASSLSLGTALYNEQFF. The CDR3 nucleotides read TGTGCCAGCAGTTTATCACTAGGGACAGCCCTATACAATGAGCAGTTCTTC.

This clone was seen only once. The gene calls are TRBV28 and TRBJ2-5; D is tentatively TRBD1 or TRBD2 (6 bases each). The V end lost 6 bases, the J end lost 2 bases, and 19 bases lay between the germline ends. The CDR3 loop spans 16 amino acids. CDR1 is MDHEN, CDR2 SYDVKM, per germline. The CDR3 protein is CASSSLIGGSQETQYF. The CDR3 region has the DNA TGTGCCAGCAGCTCCCTGATCGGGGGCAGTCAAGAGACCCAGTACTTC.

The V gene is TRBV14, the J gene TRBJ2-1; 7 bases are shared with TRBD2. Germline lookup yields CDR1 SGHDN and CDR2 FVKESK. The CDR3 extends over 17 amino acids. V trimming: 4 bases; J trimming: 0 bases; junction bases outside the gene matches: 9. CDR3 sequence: CASSLGIAGSSYNEQFF. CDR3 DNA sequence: TGTGCCAGCAGCCTCGGCATAGCGGGTAGCTCCTACAATGAGCAGTTCTTC.

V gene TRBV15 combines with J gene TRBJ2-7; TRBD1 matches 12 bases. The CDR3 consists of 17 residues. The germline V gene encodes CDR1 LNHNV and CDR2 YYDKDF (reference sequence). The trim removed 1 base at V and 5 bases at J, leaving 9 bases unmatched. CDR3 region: CATSRGPGQGAYNEQYF. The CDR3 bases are TGTGCCACCAGCAGAGGGCCGGGACAGGGGGCCTATAACGAGCAGTACTTC.

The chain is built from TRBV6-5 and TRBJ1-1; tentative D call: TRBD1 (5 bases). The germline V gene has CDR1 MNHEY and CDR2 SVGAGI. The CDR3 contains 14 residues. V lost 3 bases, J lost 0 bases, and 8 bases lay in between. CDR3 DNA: TGTGCCAGCAGTTATGGAGGGGTGAACACTGAAGCTTTCTTT. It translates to CASSYGGVNTEAFF.

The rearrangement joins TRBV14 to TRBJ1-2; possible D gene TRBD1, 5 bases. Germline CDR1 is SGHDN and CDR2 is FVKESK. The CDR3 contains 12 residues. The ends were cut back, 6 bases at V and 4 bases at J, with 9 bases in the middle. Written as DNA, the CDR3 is TGTGCCAGCAGGGGGCTATTCTATGGCTACACCTTC. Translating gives CASRGLFYGYTF. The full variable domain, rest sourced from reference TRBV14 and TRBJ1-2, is EAGVTQFPSHSVIEKGQTVTLRCDPISGHDNLYWYRRVMGKEIKFLLHFVKESKQDESGMPNNRFLAERTGGTYSTLKVQPAELEDSGVYFCASRGLFYGYTFGSGTRLTVV.

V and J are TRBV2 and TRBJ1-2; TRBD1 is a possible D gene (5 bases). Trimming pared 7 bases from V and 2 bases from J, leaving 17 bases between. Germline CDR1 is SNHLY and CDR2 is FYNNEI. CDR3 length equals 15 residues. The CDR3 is CASIRGRDRNYGYTF. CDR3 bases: TGTGCCAGCATAAGAGGGCGAGACAGAAACTATGGCTACACCTTC.

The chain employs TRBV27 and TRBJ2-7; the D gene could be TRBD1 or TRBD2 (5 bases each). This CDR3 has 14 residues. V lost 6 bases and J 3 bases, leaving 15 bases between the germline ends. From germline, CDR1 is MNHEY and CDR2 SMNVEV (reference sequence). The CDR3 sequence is CASRMGVVGYEQYF. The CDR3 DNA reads TGTGCCAGCAGGATGGGGGTTGTCGGCTACGAGCAGTACTTC.

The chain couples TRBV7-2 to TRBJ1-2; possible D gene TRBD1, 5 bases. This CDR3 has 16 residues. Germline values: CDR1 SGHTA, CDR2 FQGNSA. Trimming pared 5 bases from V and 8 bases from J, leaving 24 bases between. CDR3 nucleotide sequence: TGTGCCAGCAGCCAATTCGGACATTTAGTTGAGCGCGGCTACACCTTC. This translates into CASSQFGHLVERGYTF.

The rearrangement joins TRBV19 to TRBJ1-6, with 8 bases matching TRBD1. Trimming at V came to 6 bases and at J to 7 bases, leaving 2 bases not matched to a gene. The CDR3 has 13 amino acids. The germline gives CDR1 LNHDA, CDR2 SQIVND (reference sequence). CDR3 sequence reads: CASRDRVNSPLHF. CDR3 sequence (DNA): TGTGCCAGTAGGGACAGGGTGAATTCACCCCTCCACTTT.

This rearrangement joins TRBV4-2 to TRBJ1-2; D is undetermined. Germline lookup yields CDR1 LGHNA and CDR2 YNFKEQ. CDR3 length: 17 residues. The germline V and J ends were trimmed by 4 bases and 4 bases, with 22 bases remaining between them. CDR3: CASSLRLGHVPAYGYTF. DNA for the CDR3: TGTGCCAGCAGCCTACGTCTTGGTCACGTACCCGCCTATGGCTACACCTTC.

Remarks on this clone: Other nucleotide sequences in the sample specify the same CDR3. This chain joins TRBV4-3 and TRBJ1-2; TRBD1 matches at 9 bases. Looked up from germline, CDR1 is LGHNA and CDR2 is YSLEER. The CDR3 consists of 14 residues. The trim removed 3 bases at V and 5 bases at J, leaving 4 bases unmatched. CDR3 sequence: CASSQETGGYGYTF. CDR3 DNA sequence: TGCGCCAGCAGCCAGGAGACAGGGGGATATGGCTACACCTTC.

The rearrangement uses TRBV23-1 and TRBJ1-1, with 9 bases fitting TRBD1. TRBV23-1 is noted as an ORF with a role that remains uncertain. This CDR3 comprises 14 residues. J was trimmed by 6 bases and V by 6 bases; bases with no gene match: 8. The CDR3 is CASREFRDRAEAFF. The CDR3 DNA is TGCGCCAGCAGGGAATTCCGGGACAGGGCTGAAGCTTTCTTT.